This TCR beta chain was found in a study of identical twins. General study points: Excess sharing by twins proved weaker in beta out-of-frame sequences. Researchers caution that invariant MAIT and iNKT cells could partly confound zero-insertion analyses.

With respect to this clonotype: Its antigen is currently unknown.

Unique molecular identifiers were present on the cDNA, and a universal primer site came from template switching. TCRdb reanalysed the 5' RACE reads using MiXCR and keeps one entry per CDR3 protein. The sample yields about 890,000 distinct CDR3 sequences, 10% to 15% seen once. V lost 6 bases and J lost 6; bases outside the gene matches: 7. The CDR3 has 16 residues. Germline lookup yields CDR1 SGHAT and CDR2 FQNNGV. In addition, the sample was reused for a study of yellow fever vaccine responses in identical twins.

The specimen sequenced was PBMCs. The origin of this receptor is a woman aged 18-29 years in good health. The V call is TRBV11-2, the J call TRBJ2-3; TRBD2 matches at 15 bases. CDR3 coding DNA: TGTGCCAGCAGGGGACTAGCGGGGGGTCCCGGGGATACGCAGTATTTT. This sequence encodes CASRGLAGGPGDTQYF. Filled out from reference TRBV11-2 and TRBJ2-3, the complete variable domain reads EAGVAQSPRYKIIEKRQSVAFWCNPISGHATLYWYQQILGQGPKLLIQFQNNGVVDDSQLPKDRFSAERLKGVDSTLKIQPAKLEDSAVYLCASRGLAGGPGDTQYFGPGTRLTVL.